Shown below are 27 T cell receptor beta chains from a single sample sequenced in a study of T cell changes during pregnancy in multiple sclerosis. Libraries were prepared by immunoSEQ multiplex PCR; TCRdb keeps only in-frame clonotypes and omits some of them. The table shows roughly 75,000 clones, with 92% occurring only once. The source was peripheral blood, collected in the third trimester of pregnancy. These receptors came from a female donor in good health, enrolled as a control in a pregnancy study.

The chain links TRBV19 to TRBJ2-7; TRBD2 agrees at 9 bases. The length of the CDR3 is 19 residues. From germline, CDR1 is LNHDA and CDR2 SQIVND (reference sequence). Trimming cost V 6 bases and J 6 bases; bases outside gene matches: 24. This CDR3 reads CASRPRGVAGARDVSEQYF. Here the CDR3 DNA reads TGTGCCAGTAGGCCCCGGGGGGTAGCGGGAGCCCGAGACGTGAGCGAGCAGTACTTC. Using reference TRBV19 and TRBJ2-7 for the parts outside the CDR3, the full variable domain is DGGITQSPKYLFRKEGQNVTLSCEQNLNHDAMYWYRQDPGQGLRLIYYSQIVNDFQKGDIAEGYSVSREKKESFPLTVTSAQKNPTAFYLCASRPRGVAGARDVSEQYFGPGTRLTVT.

The chain employs TRBV7-8 and TRBJ1-2; D is possibly TRBD1 (6 bases). CDR3 size: 13 residues. Trimming took off 0 bases at V and 4 bases at J, with 6 bases between the two ends. Germline CDR1 is SGHVS and CDR2 is FQNEAQ. The CDR3 sequence: CASSLAGGYGYTF. CDR3 coding DNA: TGTGCCAGCAGCTTAGCAGGGGGCTATGGCTACACCTTC.

The gene calls are TRBV6-1 and TRBJ2-3, with 11 bases aligning to TRBD2. The CDR3 contains 14 residues. Germline assignment: CDR1 MNHNS and CDR2 SASEGT. Trimming removed 6 bases from V and 5 bases from J; junction bases left unmatched: 4. The CDR3, as DNA: TGTGCCAGCAGAATAGCGGGGGGGCTAGATACGCAGTATTTT. The encoded protein is CASRIAGGLDTQYF.

The genes are TRBV2 and TRBJ2-3; 9 bases map to TRBD2. Germline CDR1 is SNHLY and CDR2 is FYNNEI. With V trimmed by 6 bases and J by 4 bases, 8 bases remained unmatched. The CDR3 is 15 amino acids. This CDR3 is CASSRSGRKADTQYF. For the CDR3, the DNA is TGTGCCAGCAGCCGAAGCGGGAGGAAAGCAGATACGCAGTATTTT.

This clone was counted a single time. The genes are TRBV7-2 and TRBJ2-7; 7 nucleotides align to TRBD2. Germline CDR1 reads SGHTA; CDR2 reads FQGNSA. The CDR3 is 14 amino acids. After removal of 5 bases from V and 4 bases from J, the junction contained 8 bases not matched to a gene. DNA of the CDR3: TGTGCCAGCAGCCTAAAGCGGGAAACATACGAGCAGTACTTC. Its translation is CASSLKRETYEQYF. The variable domain in full, with the rest retrieved from reference TRBV7-2 and TRBJ2-7, is GAGVSQSPSNKVTEKGKDVELRCDPISGHTALYWYRQSLGQGLEFLIYFQGNSAPDKSGLPSDRFSAERTGGSVSTLTIQRTQQEDSAVYLCASSLKRETYEQYFGPGTRLTVT.

CDR3 in amino acids: CASSYSTLNTEAFF. CDR3 in DNA: TGTGCCAGCAGTTACTCGACACTGAACACTGAAGCTTTCTTT. The chain combines TRBV6-5 with TRBJ1-1; D gene uncertain. The CDR3 sequence is 14 residues long. Germline V lookup: CDR1 MNHEY, CDR2 SVGAGI. The V end was cut by 0 bases, the J end by 0 bases, with 5 bases between.

V and J are TRBV6-4 and TRBJ2-4; perhaps TRBD2 as D (5 bases). The ends were cut back, 2 bases at V and 9 bases at J, with 11 bases in the middle. The CDR3 consists of 13 residues. CDR1 and CDR2 (germline): MRHNA, SNTAGT. CDR3 sequence reads: CASSDRAAGIQYF. The CDR3 coding sequence is TGTGCCAGCAGTGACAGGGCCGCGGGCATTCAGTACTTC.

The rearrangement joins TRBV30 to TRBJ1-2; 7 bases line up with TRBD1. The CDR3 has 14 residues. V gave up 5 bases and J gave up 4 bases; unmatched junction bases: 10. The germline CDR1 and CDR2 sequences are GTSNPN and SVGIG (reference sequence). Here the CDR3 reads CAWGPLQGSYGYTF. In DNA form, the CDR3 reads TGTGCCTGGGGCCCACTACAGGGGTCCTATGGCTACACCTTC.

This sequence joins TRBV28 and TRBJ2-3; possible D gene TRBD1, 6 bases. This CDR3 has 16 residues. The germline V gene has CDR1 MDHEN and CDR2 SYDVKM. The V end lost 5 bases, the J end lost 1 base, and 16 bases lay between the germline ends. The CDR3 DNA sequence: TGTGCCAGCAGTGCGGCGGACAGACCTGGCACAGATACGCAGTATTTT. This gives the protein CASSAADRPGTDTQYF.

The V call is TRBV9, the J call TRBJ2-5; 11 bases fit TRBD2. Germline CDR1 reads SGDLS; CDR2 reads YYNGEE. The CDR3 covers 16 residues. With 3 bases clipped from V and 4 bases from J, the junction kept 8 bases outside the gene matches. The CDR3 loop reads CASSGGIAGGVETQYF. The CDR3 coding sequence is TGTGCCAGCAGCGGAGGTATAGCGGGAGGGGTAGAGACCCAGTACTTC.

This clone was found once. The chain is built from TRBV6-1 and TRBJ2-4; 9 bases agree with TRBD1. Germline V gene data show CDR1 as MNHNS and CDR2 as SASEGT. V lost 6 bases and J lost 7; bases outside the gene matches: 7. The CDR3 contains 14 residues. The CDR3 DNA is TGTGCCAGCAGACAGGGGGCTGGAGGGAACATTCAGTACTTC. The encoded protein is CASRQGAGGNIQYF.

J is TRBJ1-2 and V is TRBV19, with D unclear. Trimming pared 3 bases from V and 1 base from J, leaving 9 bases between. Germline V lookup: CDR1 LNHDA, CDR2 SQIVND (reference sequence). The CDR3 has 14 amino acids. CDR3 loop: CASSIGHLNYGYTF. The CDR3 nucleotides are TGTGCCAGTAGTATTGGCCACCTTAACTATGGCTACACCTTC.

The chain combines TRBV5-1 with TRBJ2-5; D perhaps matches TRBD2 (7 bases). Trimming removed 1 base from V and 5 bases from J, with 18 bases in between. This CDR3 is 16 amino acids long. From germline, CDR1 is SGHRS and CDR2 YFSETQ. CDR3 nucleotides: TGCGCCAGCAGCTTGTGGGGACGGGGGGCTGAGGAGACCCAGTACTTC. Its protein product is CASSLWGRGAEETQYF.

This chain uses TRBV7-6 with TRBJ2-1; no clear D gene. The V gene lost 3 bases and the J gene lost 0 bases, with 9 bases spanning the gap. The CDR3 has 15 residues. The germline CDR1 and CDR2 sequences are SGHVS and FNYEAQ. Here the CDR3 DNA reads TGTGCCAGCAGCTTTTACCCGGGCTCCTACAATGAGCAGTTCTTC. It translates to CASSFYPGSYNEQFF.

This rearrangement joins TRBV5-4 to TRBJ2-2, with a weak D call TRBD2 (6 bases). The V gene's germline CDR1 is SGHNT and CDR2 YYREEE (reference sequence). The CDR3 length is 14 residues. V gave up 1 base and J gave up 6 bases, with 10 bases separating them. The CDR3 here is CASSLTGGAGELFF. The CDR3 bases are TGTGCCAGCAGCTTGACAGGAGGGGCCGGGGAGCTGTTTTTT.

The chain has TRBV7-3 and TRBJ2-3; 11 bases agree with TRBD2. From germline, CDR1 is SGHTA and CDR2 FQGTGA. The CDR3 is 16 residues long. J lost 8 bases, V lost 5 bases, and 12 bases had no gene match. The CDR3 DNA sequence: TGTGCCAGCAGCCAAACTAGCGGGGGCCCCCAGGGTACGCAGTATTTT. The encoded protein is CASSQTSGGPQGTQYF.

The V call is TRBV6-6, the J call TRBJ1-5; 7 bases map to TRBD1. This CDR3 has 14 amino acids. The V gene end was trimmed by 7 bases and the J gene end by 4 bases; junction bases not matched to a gene: 7. Germline assignment: CDR1 MNHNY and CDR2 SVGAGI (reference sequence). CDR3 in amino acids: CASNPQGNNQPQHF. DNA of the CDR3: TGTGCCAGCAACCCACAGGGGAATAATCAGCCCCAGCATTTT.

CDR3 DNA sequence: TGTGCCAGTGCGACAGGGGGCTCGAACTATGGCTACACCTTC. This gives the protein CASATGGSNYGYTF. The rearrangement uses TRBV19 and TRBJ1-2, with 10 bases identical to TRBD1. This CDR3 has 14 residues. Germline loops: CDR1 LNHDA, CDR2 SQIVND (reference sequence). J lost 2 bases, V lost 8 bases, and 5 bases had no gene match.

The chain is built from TRBV7-2 and TRBJ1-1; a possible D gene is TRBD1 (6 bases). Germline CDR1 is SGHTA and CDR2 is FQGNSA. The V end was cut by 5 bases, the J end by 4 bases, with 11 bases between. This CDR3 is 13 amino acids long. This CDR3 is CASSAGGRTEAFF. CDR3 DNA sequence: TGTGCCAGCAGCGCCGGGGGGCGCACTGAAGCTTTCTTT.

The chain carries TRBV4-1 and TRBJ2-5; D gene ambiguous. Germline values: CDR1 MGHRA, CDR2 YSYEKL. V was clipped by 1 base and J by 3 bases, with 9 bases between them. This CDR3 contains 14 residues. The CDR3 coding sequence is TGCGCCAGCAGCCAAGGTCTACCCAAAGAGACCCAGTACTTC. Protein product: CASSQGLPKETQYF.

J is TRBJ2-7 and V is TRBV19; TRBD1 matches at 8 bases. Trimming took 5 bases from V and 7 from J; bases not matched to a gene: 10. The CDR3 is made up of 14 amino acids. Germline CDR1 is LNHDA and CDR2 is SQIVND (reference sequence). This chain's CDR3 is CASSYLGQGVEQYF. The CDR3 region has the DNA TGTGCCAGTAGTTACCTCGGACAGGGAGTAGAGCAGTACTTC.

V and J are TRBV19 and TRBJ2-1; tentative D call: TRBD2 (5 bases). Germline values: CDR1 LNHDA, CDR2 SQIVND (reference sequence). V lost 5 bases to trimming and J lost 0 bases, with 17 bases between them. The length of the CDR3 is 17 residues. CDR3 coding DNA: TGTGCCAGTAGTCTATCCTCCCGGGGAAGCTCCTACAATGAGCAGTTCTTC. It is translated as CASSLSSRGSSYNEQFF. Filled out from reference TRBV19 and TRBJ2-1, the complete variable domain reads DGGITQSPKYLFRKEGQNVTLSCEQNLNHDAMYWYRQDPGQGLRLIYYSQIVNDFQKGDIAEGYSVSREKKESFPLTVTSAQKNPTAFYLCASSLSSRGSSYNEQFFGPGTRLTVL.

CDR3: CASRWSGTETQYF. DNA for the CDR3: TGTGCCAGCAGATGGAGTGGAACTGAGACCCAGTACTTC. The chain uses TRBV6-1 and TRBJ2-5; D unclear. V lost 6 bases and J lost 5, with 13 bases in between. CDR1 is MNHNS, CDR2 SASEGT, per germline. This CDR3 is 13 amino acids long.

The chain links TRBV10-3 to TRBJ2-7; TRBD2 matches at 9 bases. This CDR3 has 15 amino acids. Germline V gene sequence: CDR1 ENHRY, CDR2 SYGVKD. After removal of 2 bases from V and 2 bases from J, the junction contained 4 bases not matched to a gene. CDR3 bases: TGTGCCATCAGTGAGATTAGCGGGGGTGCCTACGAGCAGTACTTC. Translated: CAISEISGGAYEQYF.

The V call is TRBV7-9, the J call TRBJ1-1; possible D gene TRBD1, 5 bases. The CDR3 is made up of 17 amino acids. Trimming left V 4 bases short and J 3 bases short, with 21 bases between. CDR1 and CDR2 (germline): SEHNR, FQNEAQ (reference sequence). The DNA for the CDR3 is TGTGCCAGCAGCTCCAGTTTACCACAGGAAGGGGACACTGAAGCTTTCTTT. It codes for CASSSSLPQEGDTEAFF.

This chain joins TRBV19 and TRBJ2-7; 10 nucleotides line up with TRBD1. CDR1 and CDR2 from the germline V gene are LNHDA and SQIVND (reference sequence). V shed 9 bases, J shed 4 bases, and the junction held 6 bases outside the gene matches. The CDR3 length is 13 residues. The CDR3 nucleotides read TGTGCCAGCACGACAGGGGGCTCGTACGAGCAGTACTTC. Its translation: CASTTGGSYEQYF.

The chain combines TRBV25-1 with TRBJ2-5; 9 bases line up with TRBD2. V lost 3 bases to trimming and J lost 5 bases; unmatched junction nucleotides: 7. The germline V gene encodes CDR1 MGHDK and CDR2 SYGVNS. The CDR3 has 15 residues. CDR3 DNA: TGTGCCAGCAGTGAGTTCCTAGCGGGATCGGAGACCCAGTACTTC. This translates into CASSEFLAGSETQYF.